This TCR beta chain originates from a study of yellow fever vaccine responses in identical twins. The CDR3 covers 16 residues. CDR1 is SNHLY and CDR2 is FYNNEI in the germline V gene. After removal of 8 bases from V and 0 bases from J, the junction contained 10 bases not matched to a gene. MiXCR, run by TCRdb on the RT-PCR reads, gives a single entry per CDR3 protein. Found here are approximately 11,000 distinct CDR3 sequences, 77% of them singletons; the top ten hold under 9.5%. The genes are TRBV2 and TRBJ2-1; 7 bases are a match to TRBD2. The sample in question was T cells from blood (PBMCs), unsorted or a sorted subset (not recorded which), obtained before or after yellow fever vaccination (not recorded which). This clonotype originated in a woman aged 18-29 years who received the yellow fever vaccine. As DNA, the CDR3 is TGTGCCAGCCGCCCCACTAGCGCCAGCTCCTACAATGAGCAGTTCTTC. Translating gives CASRPTSASSYNEQFF.